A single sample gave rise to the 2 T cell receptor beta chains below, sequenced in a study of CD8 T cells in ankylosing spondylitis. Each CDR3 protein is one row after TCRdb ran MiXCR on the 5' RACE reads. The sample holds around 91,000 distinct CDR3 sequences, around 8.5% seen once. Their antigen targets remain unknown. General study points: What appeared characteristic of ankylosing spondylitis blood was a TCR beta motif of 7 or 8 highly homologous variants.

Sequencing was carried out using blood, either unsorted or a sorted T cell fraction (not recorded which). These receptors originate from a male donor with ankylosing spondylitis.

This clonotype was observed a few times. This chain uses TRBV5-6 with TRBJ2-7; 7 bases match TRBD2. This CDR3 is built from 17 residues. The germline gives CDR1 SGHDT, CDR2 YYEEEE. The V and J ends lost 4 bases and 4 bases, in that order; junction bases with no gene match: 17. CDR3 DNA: TGTGCCAGCAGCCCAGATCCGGCGGGGGTCGGATTATACGAGCAGTACTTC. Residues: CASSPDPAGVGLYEQYF.

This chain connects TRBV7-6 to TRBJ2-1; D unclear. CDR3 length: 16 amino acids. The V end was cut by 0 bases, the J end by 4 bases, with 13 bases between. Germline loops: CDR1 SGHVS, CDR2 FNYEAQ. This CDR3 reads CASSLASLGIYNEQFF. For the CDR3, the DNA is TGTGCCAGCAGCTTAGCGAGCCTGGGGATATACAATGAGCAGTTCTTC.